The 27 T cell receptor beta chains given below trace back to one sample, sequenced in a study of T cell responses to AZD1222 COVID-19 vaccine. Sequencing used immunoSEQ multiplex PCR; TCRdb keeps in-frame clones, though not all of them. This table holds 90,000 to 120,000 clones, 86% found once. The source was peripheral blood, collected on day 0 of AZD1222 vaccination. These receptors were obtained from an adult in good health.

The chain uses TRBV14 and TRBJ1-1; no firm D call. Per germline, CDR1 SGHDN and CDR2 FVKESK. V was clipped by 4 bases and J by 7 bases, with 16 bases between them. This CDR3 has 14 residues. In nucleotides, the CDR3 is TGTGCCAGCAGCCGGGGAGGTGTACAACTTGAAGCTTTCTTT. Translating gives CASSRGGVQLEAFF.

This chain links TRBV3-1 (or the pseudogene TRBV3-2) with TRBJ1-3; D is undetermined. Trimming left V 3 bases short and J 0 bases short, with 18 bases between. This CDR3 is built from 18 residues. The germline gives CDR1 LGHDT, CDR2 YNNKEL (reference sequence). The CDR3, as DNA: TGTGCCAGCAGCCAGGGCGGAGCAGGACCTTACTCTGGAAACACCATATATTTT. It yields the protein CASSQGGAGPYSGNTIYF.

V and J are TRBV18 and TRBJ2-2, with D tentatively TRBD1 (6 bases). Germline loops: CDR1 KGHSH, CDR2 LQKENI. CDR3 length: 15 residues. V lost 3 bases and J 1 base, leaving 9 bases between the germline ends. CDR3 sequence: CASSPVDRNTGELFF. CDR3 bases: TGTGCCAGCTCACCCGTGGACAGGAACACCGGGGAGCTGTTTTTT.

As DNA, the CDR3 is TGTGCCGCCATGAGCTCCTATAATTCACCCCTCCACTTT. This sequence encodes CAAMSSYNSPLHF. This chain joins TRBV28 and TRBJ1-6, with D uncertain. The germline V gene encodes CDR1 MDHEN and CDR2 SYDVKM. Trimming stripped 11 bases from V and 0 bases from J, with 8 bases between. The CDR3 is made up of 13 amino acids.

The V and J genes are TRBV28 and TRBJ1-1; TRBD1 agrees at 8 bases. This CDR3 comprises 14 residues. The V gene end was trimmed by 6 bases and the J gene end by 8 bases; junction bases not matched to a gene: 11. Per germline, CDR1 MDHEN and CDR2 SYDVKM. CDR3 nucleotides: TGTGCCAGCAGCTCACACCAGGGGGCGTCGGAAGCTTTCTTT. It specifies CASSSHQGASEAFF.

The gene calls are TRBV19 and TRBJ1-3, with D possibly matching TRBD1 (5 bases). Trimming cost V 2 bases and J 0 bases, with 14 bases left between them. The CDR3 runs 17 residues. Germline CDR1 reads LNHDA; CDR2 reads SQIVND (reference sequence). This CDR3 reads CASSIWDVPNSGNTIYF. The CDR3 DNA is TGTGCCAGTAGTATATGGGACGTCCCGAACTCTGGAAACACCATATATTTT.

V and J are TRBV11-1 and TRBJ1-6; 8 bases agree with TRBD1. The V gene end was trimmed by 5 bases and the J gene end by 7 bases; junction bases not matched to a gene: 7. CDR3 length: 15 amino acids. Germline V lookup: CDR1 SGHAT, CDR2 FQDESV (reference sequence). The DNA for the CDR3 is TGTGCCAGCAGCCCCCAGGGGGCGGAAAATTCACCCCTCCACTTT. Its translation is CASSPQGAENSPLHF.

The rearrangement joins TRBV6-5 to TRBJ2-5; D is tentatively TRBD1 or TRBD2 (5 bases each). The CDR3 sequence is 13 residues long. Trimming cost V 7 bases and J 5 bases, with 14 bases left between them. Germline V CDR1 and CDR2: MNHEY, SVGAGI. The chain's CDR3 is CASNRGAEETQYF. CDR3 nucleotides: TGTGCCAGCAACCGAGGGGCAGAGGAGACCCAGTACTTC.

This clone was seen more than once but under ten times. The genes are TRBV6-1 and TRBJ2-7; D not resolved. This CDR3 has 15 residues. Trimming stripped 3 bases from V and 2 bases from J, with 14 bases between. CDR1 is MNHNS and CDR2 is SASEGT in the germline V gene. Written as DNA, the CDR3 is TGTGCCAGCAGTGATGTGGCGGTCTCTGCCTACGAGCAGTACTTC. It encodes CASSDVAVSAYEQYF.

This clone occurred once. V gene TRBV24-1 combines with J gene TRBJ2-7; 9 bases are a match to TRBD1. The CDR3 has 14 amino acids. Unmatched junction bases numbered 5, after V lost 5 bases and J lost 4 bases. Germline lookup yields CDR1 KGHDR and CDR2 SFDVKD. The CDR3 nucleotides read TGTGCCACCAGTGGTCCGGGACAGGGATACGAGCAGTACTTC. Translation: CATSGPGQGYEQYF.

CDR3 sequence (DNA): TGCGCCAGCAGTGCTATCACCGGGACTCTCGCCGAGCAGTACTTC. Protein: CASSAITGTLAEQYF. This chain connects TRBV10-2 to TRBJ2-7; possibly TRBD2 for D (6 bases). The V and J ends lost 4 bases and 6 bases respectively, with 19 bases between them. CDR1 and CDR2 from the germline V gene are WSHSY and SAAADI. The CDR3 consists of 15 residues.

The rearrangement links TRBV7-2 to TRBJ2-7; D might be TRBD2 (6 bases). V dropped 0 bases and J dropped 4 bases, with 16 bases sitting between them. The CDR3 extends over 16 amino acids. The V gene's germline CDR1 is SGHTA and CDR2 FQGNSA. This CDR3 is CASSLASDGGVYEQYF. The CDR3 nucleotides read TGTGCCAGCAGCTTAGCGTCGGACGGGGGAGTTTACGAGCAGTACTTC.

J is TRBJ2-5 and V is TRBV10-3, with D possibly called TRBD1 or TRBD2 (7 bases each). V lost 7 bases and J lost 3, with 18 bases in between. Germline V CDR1 and CDR2: ENHRY, SYGVKD. There are 15 residues in the CDR3. This CDR3 is CAIKGASGAEETQYF. CDR3 in DNA: TGTGCCATCAAGGGGGCTAGCGGAGCCGAAGAGACCCAGTACTTC.

The chain is built from TRBV30 and TRBJ2-5; D is perhaps TRBD1 (5 bases). CDR1 is GTSNPN, CDR2 SVGIG, per germline (reference sequence). The length of the CDR3 is 15 residues. Trimming shortened V by 4 bases and J by 1 base, and 16 bases separated the two germline ends. The CDR3 sequence is CAWTLGPGPQETQYF. CDR3 DNA: TGTGCCTGGACGTTGGGGCCAGGGCCCCAAGAGACCCAGTACTTC.

The rearrangement uses TRBV30 and TRBJ1-2; D gene unclear. CDR1 GTSNPN and CDR2 SVGIG come from the germline V gene (reference sequence). V was clipped by 2 bases and J by 8 bases, with 12 bases between them. CDR3 length equals 12 residues. The CDR3 sequence: CAWSNIAQGYTF. CDR3 bases: TGTGCCTGGAGTAACATCGCTCAAGGCTACACCTTC.

V usage is TRBV6-5 and J usage is TRBJ2-5; possibly TRBD1 for D (5 bases). V lost 2 bases to trimming and J lost 2 bases, with 9 bases between them. Germline V lookup: CDR1 MNHEY, CDR2 SVGAGI. CDR3 size: 14 residues. The chain's CDR3 is CASSYGQDQETQYF. CDR3 sequence (DNA): TGTGCCAGCAGTTACGGACAAGATCAAGAGACCCAGTACTTC.

The chain carries TRBV24-1 and TRBJ2-3; a weak D match, TRBD2 (6 bases). Germline CDR1 KGHDR, CDR2 SFDVKD. V dropped 2 bases and J dropped 5 bases, with 19 bases sitting between them. The CDR3 is made up of 17 amino acids. CDR3: CATSDYRGIGSVDTQYF. The CDR3 DNA sequence: TGTGCCACCAGTGATTACCGGGGGATTGGGAGCGTAGATACGCAGTATTTT.

The chain uses TRBV6-5 and TRBJ2-2; D perhaps matches TRBD2 (5 bases). The CDR3 is 13 amino acids. CDR1 MNHEY and CDR2 SVGAGI come from the germline V gene. V was clipped by 10 bases and J by 7 bases, with 16 bases between them. The CDR3 bases are TGTGCCACCGGGCCTCGGGGTTTCGGGGAGCTGTTTTTT. Its translation: CATGPRGFGELFF.

The rearrangement links TRBV18 to TRBJ2-2; 9 bases fit TRBD2. The V segment lost 1 base and the J segment 0 bases; nucleotides outside the gene matches: 9. Germline V gives CDR1 KGHSH, CDR2 LQKENI. The length of the CDR3 is 19 residues. The CDR3 coding sequence is TGTGCCAGCTCACCACGCCAAATCAGCGGGGGGCCGAACACCGGGGAGCTGTTTTTT. This sequence encodes CASSPRQISGGPNTGELFF.

J is TRBJ2-7 and V is TRBV6-1, with 7 bases that match TRBD1. The CDR3 extends over 15 amino acids. Per germline, CDR1 MNHNS and CDR2 SASEGT. Trimming removed 3 bases from V and 0 bases from J; junction bases left unmatched: 5. The CDR3 sequence: CASSDAGTASYEQYF. CDR3 in DNA: TGTGCCAGCAGTGACGCCGGGACAGCCTCCTACGAGCAGTACTTC.

Only a few counts were recorded for this clone. CDR3 DNA: TGTGCCAGCAGCGTCGCCGGGGGCACGGGGAACACTGAAGCTTTCTTT. Encoded protein: CASSVAGGTGNTEAFF. The chain employs TRBV7-3 and TRBJ1-1, with a weak D call TRBD1 (6 bases). Trimming stripped 5 bases from V and 1 base from J, with 17 bases between. This CDR3 has 16 residues. CDR1 is SGHTA, CDR2 FQGTGA, per germline.

The chain couples TRBV11-3 to TRBJ2-1; D is unclear. Germline assignment: CDR1 SGHNT and CDR2 YENEEA. V was clipped by 4 bases and J by 5 bases, with 15 bases between them. The CDR3 is made up of 15 amino acids. Written as DNA, the CDR3 is TGTGCCAGCAGCTCCCCAAGAACTTTTAACAATGAGCAGTTCTTC. Encoded protein: CASSSPRTFNNEQFF.

This chain connects TRBV5-1 to TRBJ2-1; D is unclear. The germline CDR1 and CDR2 sequences are SGHRS and YFSETQ. V was trimmed by 0 bases and J by 15 bases, leaving 13 bases between them. The CDR3 has 12 amino acids. CDR3: CASSLDSVDPFF. CDR3 nucleotides: TGCGCCAGCAGCTTGGACTCCGTCGATCCGTTCTTC.

This clone was counted once. The chain links TRBV5-6 to TRBJ2-5; 9 nucleotides line up with TRBD2. The CDR3 is made up of 14 amino acids. V lost 3 bases to trimming and J lost 2 bases; unmatched junction nucleotides: 2. In germline, CDR1 is SGHDT, CDR2 YYEEEE. The CDR3, as DNA: TGTGCCAGCAGCTGGACTAGCGTTCAAGAGACCCAGTACTTC. Translated: CASSWTSVQETQYF.

This clone was seen more than once but under ten times. The V call is TRBV7-6, the J call TRBJ2-3; 9 positions match TRBD2. The CDR3 runs 17 residues. Germline V gene lookup returns CDR1 SGHVS and CDR2 FNYEAQ. The V segment lost 5 bases and the J segment 6 bases; nucleotides outside the gene matches: 15. The CDR3: CASSPSERGAWWDTQYF. CDR3 coding DNA: TGTGCCAGCAGCCCTTCGGAGCGGGGGGCTTGGTGGGATACGCAGTATTTT.

The chain uses TRBV19 and TRBJ2-3; D might be TRBD2 (6 bases). Trimming shortened V by 7 bases and J by 7 bases, and 12 bases separated the two germline ends. In germline, CDR1 is LNHDA, CDR2 SQIVND (reference sequence). This CDR3 spans 12 amino acids. The CDR3: CASTGGSNTQYF. The CDR3 bases are TGTGCCAGTACCGGGGGTTCAAATACGCAGTATTTT. Looking up the rest from reference TRBV19 and TRBJ2-3 gives the full variable domain: DGGITQSPKYLFRKEGQNVTLSCEQNLNHDAMYWYRQDPGQGLRLIYYSQIVNDFQKGDIAEGYSVSREKKESFPLTVTSAQKNPTAFYLCASTGGSNTQYFGPGTRLTVL.

The V and J genes are TRBV7-9 and TRBJ1-1; D remains unclear. The V end was cut by 0 bases, the J end by 5 bases, with 13 bases between. This CDR3 comprises 15 residues. Germline values: CDR1 SEHNR, CDR2 FQNEAQ (reference sequence). The CDR3 loop is CASSLAEAPRTEAFF. The CDR3 DNA follows: TGTGCCAGCAGCTTAGCGGAGGCCCCCCGGACTGAAGCTTTCTTT.